Sequencing of this T cell receptor (beta chain) was carried out in a study of OX40 agonist ivuxolimab in advanced cancers. Germline V gene data show CDR1 as SGHRS and CDR2 as YFSETQ. CDR3 length equals 12 residues. The ends were cut back, 4 bases at V and 1 base at J, with 4 bases in the middle. Study-level findings and limits: A proportion of nonresponders additionally exhibited low normalized T-cell clonal expansion. On average, CD8+ T cells showed a greater number of expanded clones than CD4+.

Clones were read by immunoSEQ multiplex PCR, and TCRdb kept only the in-frame ones, dropping some. The sample holds about 55,000 clones, about nine tenths seen once. About this clone itself: Its antigen is not known.

Drawing of blood for sampling happened at baseline, at cycle 4 day 1, and at cycle 7 day 1. The sequencing here drew on CD4+ or CD8+ T cells sorted from blood, taken in a trial of the OX40 agonist ivuxolimab. This clonotype was sampled from an adult with an advanced solid tumor such as melanoma, head and neck, liver or kidney cancer. The rearrangement links TRBV5-1 to TRBJ2-3; D is unclear. This CDR3 reads CASSPGTDTQYF. The CDR3 DNA is TGCGCCAGCAGCCCGGGCACAGATACGCAGTATTTT.